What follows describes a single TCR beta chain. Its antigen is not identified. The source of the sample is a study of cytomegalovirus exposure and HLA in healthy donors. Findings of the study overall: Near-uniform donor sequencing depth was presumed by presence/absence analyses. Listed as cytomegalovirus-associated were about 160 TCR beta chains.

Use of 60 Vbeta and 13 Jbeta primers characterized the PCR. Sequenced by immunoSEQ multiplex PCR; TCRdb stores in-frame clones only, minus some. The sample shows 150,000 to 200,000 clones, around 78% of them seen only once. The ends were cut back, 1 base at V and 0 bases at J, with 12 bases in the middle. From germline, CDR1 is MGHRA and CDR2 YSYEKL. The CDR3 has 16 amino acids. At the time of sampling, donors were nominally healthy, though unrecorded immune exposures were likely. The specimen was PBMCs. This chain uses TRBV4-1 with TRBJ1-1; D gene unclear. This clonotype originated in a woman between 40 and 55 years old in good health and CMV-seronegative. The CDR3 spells CASSQALLGVNTEAFF. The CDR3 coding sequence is TGCGCCAGCAGCCAAGCCCTCCTGGGCGTGAACACTGAAGCTTTCTTT.